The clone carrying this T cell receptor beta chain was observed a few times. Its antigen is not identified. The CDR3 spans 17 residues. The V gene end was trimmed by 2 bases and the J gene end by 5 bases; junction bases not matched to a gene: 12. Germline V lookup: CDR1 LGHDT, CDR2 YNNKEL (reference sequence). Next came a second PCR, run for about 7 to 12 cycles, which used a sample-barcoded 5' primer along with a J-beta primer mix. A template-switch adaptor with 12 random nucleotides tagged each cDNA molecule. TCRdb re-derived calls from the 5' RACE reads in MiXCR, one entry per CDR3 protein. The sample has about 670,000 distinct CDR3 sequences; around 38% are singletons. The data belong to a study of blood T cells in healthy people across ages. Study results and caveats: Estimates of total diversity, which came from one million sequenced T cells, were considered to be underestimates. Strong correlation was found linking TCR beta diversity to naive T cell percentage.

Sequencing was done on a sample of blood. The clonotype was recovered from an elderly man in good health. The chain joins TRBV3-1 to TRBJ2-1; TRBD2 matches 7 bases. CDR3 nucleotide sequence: TGTGCCAGCAGCCAACGCACTAGCGTCACCGCTAACAATGAGCAGTTCTTC. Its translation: CASSQRTSVTANNEQFF.